One sample yielded the 6 T cell receptor beta chains listed below, sequenced in a study of blood T cells in healthy people across ages. It was with a sample-barcoded 5' primer and a J-beta primer mix that a second PCR of roughly 6 to 11 cycles was run. Via MiXCR, TCRdb re-called the 5' RACE reads, giving one row per CDR3 protein. Of about 2 million distinct CDR3 sequences in the sample, around 48% were seen once. The sample comprised blood. The receptors here all came from a woman aged 40 to 50 in good health.

The sample holds many counts of this clonotype. The genes are TRBV12-3 or TRBV12-4 and TRBJ2-5; D possibly corresponds to TRBD1 (5 bases). V was pared by 2 bases and J by 4 bases, with 8 bases between. The CDR3 is made up of 13 amino acids. The CDR3 here is CASSLFTGETQYF. CDR3 DNA sequence: TGTGCCAGCAGTTTATTTACAGGAGAGACCCAGTACTTC.

The chain couples TRBV7-2 to TRBJ1-2; D is uncertain. The CDR3 has 13 amino acids. Per the germline V gene, CDR1 is SGHTA and CDR2 is FQGNSA. The ends were cut back, 5 bases at V and 8 bases at J, with 15 bases in the middle. The CDR3 DNA follows: TGTGCCAGCAGCCCATATCCCCCGGGGGGCTACACCTTC. Translation: CASSPYPPGGYTF.

This chain joins TRBV29-1 and TRBJ1-2, with TRBD1 identical over 7 bases. From germline, CDR1 is SQVTM and CDR2 ANQGSEA. Trimming took 7 bases from V and 8 from J; bases not matched to a gene: 13. The CDR3 totals 13 residues. CDR3 residues: CSARRGTAEGYTF. In DNA form, the CDR3 reads TGCAGCGCCCGGCGAGGGACAGCGGAAGGCTACACCTTC.

This rearrangement joins TRBV20-1 to TRBJ2-3; D is ambiguous. CDR1 and CDR2 (germline): DFQATT, SNEGSKA (reference sequence). The CDR3 extends over 13 amino acids. Trimming shortened V by 4 bases and J by 0 bases, and 8 bases separated the two germline ends. The CDR3: CSATEYSTDTQYF. Here the CDR3 DNA reads TGCAGTGCTACAGAGTATAGCACAGATACGCAGTATTTT.

In this sample, this clonotype turned up a few times. The chain employs TRBV27 and TRBJ2-5; 9 positions match TRBD2. Germline CDR1 is MNHEY and CDR2 is SMNVEV (reference sequence). CDR3 length: 16 residues. Trimming removed 6 bases from V and 2 bases from J; junction bases left unmatched: 10. The CDR3 is CASRPRVAGVQETQYF. The CDR3 nucleotides are TGTGCCAGCAGGCCTCGAGTAGCGGGGGTACAAGAGACCCAGTACTTC.

V and J are TRBV5-1 and TRBJ2-5; either TRBD1 or TRBD2 may fit D (5 bases each). The germline V and J ends were trimmed by 5 bases and 5 bases, with 16 bases remaining between them. Looked up from germline, CDR1 is SGHRS and CDR2 is YFSETQ. This CDR3 comprises 14 residues. The CDR3 DNA is TGCGCCAGCAGGGTGAACTGGGGGACGGAGACCCAGTACTTC. Encoded protein: CASRVNWGTETQYF.